This is a list of T cell receptor beta chains from one sample in a study of T cells in Graves' hyperthyroidism and ophthalmopathy. Using its own MiXCR run on the multiplex PCR reads, TCRdb lists one record per CDR3 protein. This table holds roughly 520,000 distinct CDR3 sequences, approximately 25% found once. What was sequenced was blood. The receptors shown here come from a woman in her 30s with Graves' ophthalmopathy. CDR3s include the opening cysteine and the closing phenylalanine or tryptophan. The order of the fields is J gene, clone size, D gene, V gene, CDR3 DNA, CDR3 protein. A D gene is named only where the DNA matches it firmly. Clone size is given for some rows only: seen once, a few or many times, or a class if the clone is expanded.

j_gene: TRBJ2-7
abundance: many
d_gene: NA
v_gene: TRBV7-9
CDR3nt: TGTGCCAGCAGCTCCGAGCCGACAGGCACCTACGAGCAGTACTTC
CDR3aa: CASSSEPTGTYEQYF

j_gene: TRBJ2-7
abundance: many
d_gene: TRBD1
v_gene: TRBV4-1
CDR3nt: TGCGCCAGCAGCCAAGAACCACAGGGGGCATACGAGCAGTACTTC
CDR3aa: CASSQEPQGAYEQYF

j_gene: TRBJ2-7
abundance: many
d_gene: NA
v_gene: TRBV4-3
CDR3nt: TGCGCCAGCAGCCACTACGGGCGTCGGTCCTACGAGCAGTACTTC
CDR3aa: CASSHYGRRSYEQYF

j_gene: TRBJ2-7
abundance: many
d_gene: NA
v_gene: TRBV2
CDR3nt: TGTGCCAGCAAAAAGGTCGGGTCCTACGAGCAGTACTTC
CDR3aa: CASKKVGSYEQYF

j_gene: TRBJ1-5
abundance: many
d_gene: NA
v_gene: TRBV4-1
CDR3nt: TGCGCCAGCAGCCAAGAACCCCATAGCAATCAGCCCCAGCATTTT
CDR3aa: CASSQEPHSNQPQHF

j_gene: TRBJ1-5
abundance: many
d_gene: NA
v_gene: TRBV6-2/TRBV6-3
CDR3nt: TGTGCCAGCAGTTACTCAACGGTCCCGGGGCCCCAGCATTTT
CDR3aa: CASSYSTVPGPQHF

j_gene: TRBJ2-2
abundance: NA
d_gene: NA
v_gene: TRBV10-3
CDR3nt: TGTGCCATCAGTGAAGGAACCCCATGGGGCGGGGAGCTGTGCTTT
CDR3aa: CAISEGTPWGGELCF

j_gene: TRBJ2-7
abundance: many
d_gene: TRBD1
v_gene: TRBV20-1
CDR3nt: TGCAGTGCTTTGACAGGGGTGCAATACGAGCAGTACTTC
CDR3aa: CSALTGVQYEQYF

j_gene: TRBJ2-5
abundance: few
d_gene: NA
v_gene: TRBV11-2
CDR3nt: TGTGCCAGCAATGGACAGCCGCAAGAGACCCAGTACTTC
CDR3aa: CASNGQPQETQYF

j_gene: TRBJ2-5
abundance: many
d_gene: NA
v_gene: TRBV6-2/TRBV6-3
CDR3nt: TGTGCCAGCAGTTACGTATCAGGGGAAGAGACCCAGTACTTC
CDR3aa: CASSYVSGEETQYF

j_gene: TRBJ1-3
abundance: NA
d_gene: NA
v_gene: TRBV7-3
CDR3nt: TGTGCCAGCAGCTTATCGCGGTCTGGAAACACCATATATTTT
CDR3aa: CASSLSRSGNTIYF

j_gene: TRBJ1-5
abundance: many
d_gene: NA
v_gene: TRBV11-3
CDR3nt: TGTGCCAGCAGCCTAGGGGTCCCTAATAGCAATCAGCCCCAGCATTTT
CDR3aa: CASSLGVPNSNQPQHF

j_gene: TRBJ2-7
abundance: many
d_gene: NA
v_gene: TRBV6-1
CDR3nt: TGTGCCAGCAGAGAAGGACAGTTAAGCTCCTACGAGCAGTACTTC
CDR3aa: CASREGQLSSYEQYF

j_gene: TRBJ1-6
abundance: few
d_gene: TRBD1
v_gene: TRBV3-1
CDR3nt: TGTGCCAGCAGCCAGAGGACAGGGGGTGGTTCACCCCTCCACTTT
CDR3aa: CASSQRTGGGSPLHF

j_gene: TRBJ2-7
abundance: many
d_gene: TRBD2
v_gene: TRBV10-3
CDR3nt: TGTGCCACCCGCCACCCAGGCGCGGGGGACGAGCAGTACTTC
CDR3aa: CATRHPGAGDEQYF

j_gene: TRBJ2-6
abundance: many
d_gene: NA
v_gene: TRBV6-1
CDR3nt: TGTGCCAGCAGGGCCAGGAGCTCTGGGGCCAACGTCCTGACTTTC
CDR3aa: CASRARSSGANVLTF

j_gene: TRBJ1-2
abundance: many
d_gene: NA
v_gene: TRBV18
CDR3nt: TGTGCCAGCTCACCTCTGGCATCGGGTGGTTATGGCTACACCTTC
CDR3aa: CASSPLASGGYGYTF

j_gene: TRBJ1-2
abundance: many
d_gene: NA
v_gene: TRBV7-9
CDR3nt: TGTGCCAGCAGCCATCGAGACTATGGCTACACCTTC
CDR3aa: CASSHRDYGYTF

j_gene: TRBJ1-1
abundance: many
d_gene: NA
v_gene: TRBV6-5
CDR3nt: TGTGCCAGCAGTTACGTGACCCGGAGAGGGAACACTGAAGCTTTCTTT
CDR3aa: CASSYVTRRGNTEAFF

j_gene: TRBJ1-2
abundance: many
d_gene: NA
v_gene: TRBV12-3/TRBV12-4
CDR3nt: TGTGCCAGCAGTTCCTTCTCCTATGGCTACACCTTC
CDR3aa: CASSSFSYGYTF

j_gene: TRBJ2-7
abundance: NA
d_gene: NA
v_gene: TRBV28
CDR3nt: TGTGCCAGCAGTTCCTGGACAGAGACTAACTACGAGCAGTACTTC
CDR3aa: CASSSWTETNYEQYF

j_gene: TRBJ2-7
abundance: NA
d_gene: NA
v_gene: TRBV6-2/TRBV6-3
CDR3nt: TGTGCCAGCAGTTACTTGAATTTGTTCTGCGAGCAGTACTTC
CDR3aa: CASSYLNLFCEQYF

j_gene: TRBJ2-6
abundance: many
d_gene: NA
v_gene: TRBV20-1
CDR3nt: TGCAGTGCTACGGACGGGGTCTCTGGGGCCAACGTCCTGACTTTC
CDR3aa: CSATDGVSGANVLTF

j_gene: TRBJ1-5
abundance: NA
d_gene: NA
v_gene: TRBV20-1
CDR3nt: TGCAGTCAGGGGAGAATTAGCAATCAGCCCCAGCATTTT
CDR3aa: CSQGRISNQPQHF

j_gene: TRBJ2-7
abundance: NA
d_gene: NA
v_gene: TRBV28
CDR3nt: TGTGCCAGCAGCGGCCCCGGCGACCCGGCCCCATACGAGCAGTACTTC
CDR3aa: CASSGPGDPAPYEQYF

j_gene: TRBJ2-7
abundance: few
d_gene: TRBD1
v_gene: TRBV10-1
CDR3nt: TGCGCCAGCAGTACAGCCTGGGACAGCTACGAGCAGTACTTC
CDR3aa: CASSTAWDSYEQYF

j_gene: TRBJ2-5
abundance: NA
d_gene: NA
v_gene: TRBV19
CDR3nt: TGTGCCAGTAGTCCCGCTAGCTTTCAAGAGACCCAGTACTTC
CDR3aa: CASSPASFQETQYF

j_gene: TRBJ2-5
abundance: many
d_gene: NA
v_gene: TRBV19
CDR3nt: TGTGCCAGTAGTGTAACAGGGATTGGAGAGACCCAGTACTTC
CDR3aa: CASSVTGIGETQYF

j_gene: TRBJ1-1
abundance: NA
d_gene: NA
v_gene: TRBV24-1
CDR3nt: TGTGCCACCAGTGACCCGTTGAACACTGAAGCTTTCTTT
CDR3aa: CATSDPLNTEAFF

j_gene: TRBJ2-5
abundance: many
d_gene: NA
v_gene: TRBV3-1
CDR3nt: TGTGCCAGCAGCCTCGACCATGATGAACGAGGCGAGACCCAGTACTTC
CDR3aa: CASSLDHDERGETQYF

j_gene: TRBJ2-5
abundance: many
d_gene: NA
v_gene: TRBV28
CDR3nt: TGTGCCAGCAGTTTTGGACAAGCCCAAGAGACCCAGTACTTC
CDR3aa: CASSFGQAQETQYF

j_gene: TRBJ1-1
abundance: NA
d_gene: NA
v_gene: TRBV20-1
CDR3nt: TGCAGTGCTAGAGCCCTCGGACATTTGAACACTGAAGCTTTCTTT
CDR3aa: CSARALGHLNTEAFF

j_gene: TRBJ1-5
abundance: many
d_gene: NA
v_gene: TRBV3-1
CDR3nt: TGTGCCAGCAGCCAAACGCGCCACAATCAGCCCCAGCATTTT
CDR3aa: CASSQTRHNQPQHF

j_gene: TRBJ1-2
abundance: many
d_gene: TRBD1
v_gene: TRBV14
CDR3nt: TGTGCCAGCAGGAACTCAGGGGGCGGTGGCTACACCTTC
CDR3aa: CASRNSGGGGYTF

j_gene: TRBJ2-5
abundance: few
d_gene: NA
v_gene: TRBV19
CDR3nt: TGTGCCAGTAGTATAGCTGGCACGAGAGGAGAGACCCAGTACTTC
CDR3aa: CASSIAGTRGETQYF

j_gene: TRBJ2-2
abundance: many
d_gene: NA
v_gene: TRBV29-1
CDR3nt: TGCAGCGCTGGCAGCCGACTGAACACCGGGGAGCTGTTTTTT
CDR3aa: CSAGSRLNTGELFF

j_gene: TRBJ1-2
abundance: few
d_gene: TRBD1
v_gene: TRBV6-1
CDR3nt: TGTGCCAGCAGTGTCCGTACCGGGACAGTCGCTAACTATGGCTACACCTTC
CDR3aa: CASSVRTGTVANYGYTF

j_gene: TRBJ1-6
abundance: many
d_gene: TRBD1
v_gene: TRBV7-2
CDR3nt: TGTGCCAGCAGCTCGATCCGGGACAGGAATAATTCACCCCTCCACTTT
CDR3aa: CASSSIRDRNNSPLHF

j_gene: TRBJ1-2
abundance: many
d_gene: TRBD1
v_gene: TRBV15
CDR3nt: TGTGCCACCAGCAGAGAGGGACAGGGCTATGGCTACACCTTC
CDR3aa: CATSREGQGYGYTF

j_gene: TRBJ1-5
abundance: few
d_gene: NA
v_gene: TRBV2
CDR3nt: TGTGCCAGCAGTGAAAAGAAGTGGTACCGGCTCAATCAGCCCCAGCATTTT
CDR3aa: CASSEKKWYRLNQPQHF

j_gene: TRBJ1-3
abundance: NA
d_gene: NA
v_gene: TRBV7-9
CDR3nt: TGTGCCAGCAGCTTACCGGGGGTGTTAGTCACCATATATTTT
CDR3aa: CASSLPGVLVTIYF

j_gene: TRBJ2-7
abundance: NA
d_gene: TRBD1
v_gene: TRBV12-3/TRBV12-4
CDR3nt: TGTGCCACGGCCGGGACAGGGGAATACGAGCAGTACTTC
CDR3aa: CATAGTGEYEQYF

j_gene: TRBJ1-5
abundance: NA
d_gene: NA
v_gene: TRBV7-8
CDR3nt: TGTGCCAGCAGCTTAGAGCCAGGGAGAGGTCAGCCCCAGCATTTT
CDR3aa: CASSLEPGRGQPQHF

j_gene: TRBJ1-2
abundance: many
d_gene: TRBD1
v_gene: TRBV6-1
CDR3nt: TGTGCCAGCAGTGGAGGGACAGCTATTTATGGCTACACCTTC
CDR3aa: CASSGGTAIYGYTF

j_gene: TRBJ1-3
abundance: few
d_gene: NA
v_gene: TRBV29-1
CDR3nt: TGCAGCGTTGTAAGTCTCTCTGGAAACACCATATATTTT
CDR3aa: CSVVSLSGNTIYF

j_gene: TRBJ1-5
abundance: NA
d_gene: NA
v_gene: TRBV28
CDR3nt: TGTGCCAGCAGTTTAATGAGGCAGCCCAATCAGCCCCAGCATTTT
CDR3aa: CASSLMRQPNQPQHF

j_gene: TRBJ1-2
abundance: many
d_gene: NA
v_gene: TRBV3-1
CDR3nt: TGTGCCAGCAGCCAATTGGGGGGTCGCGGCTACACCTTC
CDR3aa: CASSQLGGRGYTF

j_gene: TRBJ1-6
abundance: NA
d_gene: NA
v_gene: TRBV18
CDR3nt: TGTGCCAGCTCACCTCGGGGAACCAATAATTCACCCCTCCACTTT
CDR3aa: CASSPRGTNNSPLHF

j_gene: TRBJ1-1
abundance: few
d_gene: NA
v_gene: TRBV28
CDR3nt: TGTGCCAGCAGTCCCCCGGGGAGAGCTTTCTTT
CDR3aa: CASSPPGRAFF

j_gene: TRBJ2-7
abundance: NA
d_gene: NA
v_gene: TRBV6-1
CDR3nt: TGTGCCAGCAAGCAGGCCGACGAGCAGTACTTC
CDR3aa: CASKQADEQYF

j_gene: TRBJ1-4
abundance: many
d_gene: TRBD1
v_gene: TRBV9
CDR3nt: TGTGCCAGCAGCCCCCTGGGACAGGGGAATGAAAAACTGTTTTTT
CDR3aa: CASSPLGQGNEKLFF

j_gene: TRBJ1-1
abundance: many
d_gene: NA
v_gene: TRBV12-3/TRBV12-4
CDR3nt: TGTGCCAGCAGTTTCTTGGACGAGGGCACTGAAGCTTTCTTT
CDR3aa: CASSFLDEGTEAFF

j_gene: TRBJ2-5
abundance: many
d_gene: NA
v_gene: TRBV20-1
CDR3nt: TGCAGTGCCCTGGAAGAGAGGGCTCCCTACCAAGAGACCCAGTACTTC
CDR3aa: CSALEERAPYQETQYF

j_gene: TRBJ1-3
abundance: many
d_gene: NA
v_gene: TRBV4-3
CDR3nt: TGCGCCAGCAGCCAGGATATGTTCGGGCGCTCTGGAAACACCATATATTTT
CDR3aa: CASSQDMFGRSGNTIYF

j_gene: TRBJ1-2
abundance: NA
d_gene: TRBD1
v_gene: TRBV6-1
CDR3nt: TGTGCCAGCACAGGGGGTCAAAAGGCGTATTATGGCTACACCTTC
CDR3aa: CASTGGQKAYYGYTF